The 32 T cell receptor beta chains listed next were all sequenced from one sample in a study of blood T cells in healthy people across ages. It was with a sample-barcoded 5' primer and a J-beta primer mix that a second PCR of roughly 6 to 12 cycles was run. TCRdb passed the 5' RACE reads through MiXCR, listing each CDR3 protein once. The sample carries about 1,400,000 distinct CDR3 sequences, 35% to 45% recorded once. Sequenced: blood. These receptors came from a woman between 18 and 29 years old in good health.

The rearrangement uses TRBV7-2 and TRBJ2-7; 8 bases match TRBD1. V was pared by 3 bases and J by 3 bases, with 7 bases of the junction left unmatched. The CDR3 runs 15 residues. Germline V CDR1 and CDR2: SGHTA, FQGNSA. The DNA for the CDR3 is TGTGCCAGCAGCTTCGCAGGGGGCGCAAACTACGAGCAGTACTTC. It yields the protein CASSFAGGANYEQYF.

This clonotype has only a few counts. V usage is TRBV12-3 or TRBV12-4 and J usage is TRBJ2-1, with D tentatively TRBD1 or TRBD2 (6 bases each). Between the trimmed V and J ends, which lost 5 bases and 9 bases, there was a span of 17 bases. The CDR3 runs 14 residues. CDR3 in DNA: TGTGCCAGCAGTCGAGACGGGGGCGGAGGTGAGCAGTTCTTC. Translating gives CASSRDGGGGEQFF.

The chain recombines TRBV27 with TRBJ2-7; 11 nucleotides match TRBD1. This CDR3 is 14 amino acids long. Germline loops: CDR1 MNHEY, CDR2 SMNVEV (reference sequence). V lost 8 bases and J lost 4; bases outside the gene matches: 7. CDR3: CASAFGTGGYEQYF. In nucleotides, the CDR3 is TGTGCCAGCGCTTTCGGGACAGGGGGGTACGAGCAGTACTTC.

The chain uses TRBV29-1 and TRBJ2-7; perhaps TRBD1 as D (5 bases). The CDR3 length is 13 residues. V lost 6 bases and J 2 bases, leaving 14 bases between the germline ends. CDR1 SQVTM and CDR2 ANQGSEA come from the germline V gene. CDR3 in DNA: TGCAGCGTGGGGCAGCACCATACCTACGAGCAGTACTTC. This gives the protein CSVGQHHTYEQYF.

This CDR3 is CSARSITKNIQYF. CDR3 DNA sequence: TGCAGTGCTAGATCGATAACCAAAAACATTCAGTACTTC. V gene TRBV20-1 combines with J gene TRBJ2-4; D gene ambiguous. The CDR3 runs to 13 residues. V was trimmed by 2 bases and J by 2 bases, leaving 7 bases between them. Per the germline V gene, CDR1 is DFQATT and CDR2 is SNEGSKA (reference sequence).

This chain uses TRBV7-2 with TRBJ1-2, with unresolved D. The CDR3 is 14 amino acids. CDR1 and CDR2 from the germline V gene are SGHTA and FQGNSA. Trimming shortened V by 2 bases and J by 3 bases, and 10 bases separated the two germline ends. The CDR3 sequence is CASSLSKEDYGYTF. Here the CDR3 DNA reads TGTGCCAGCAGCTTATCTAAGGAGGACTATGGCTACACCTTC.

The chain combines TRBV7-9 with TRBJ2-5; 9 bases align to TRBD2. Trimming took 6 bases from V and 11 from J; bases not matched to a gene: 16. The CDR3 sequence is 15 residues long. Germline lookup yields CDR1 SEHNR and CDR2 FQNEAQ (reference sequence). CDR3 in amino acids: CASREKRGTSKEQYF. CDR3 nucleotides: TGTGCCAGCAGGGAGAAGAGGGGGACTAGCAAAGAGCAGTACTTC.

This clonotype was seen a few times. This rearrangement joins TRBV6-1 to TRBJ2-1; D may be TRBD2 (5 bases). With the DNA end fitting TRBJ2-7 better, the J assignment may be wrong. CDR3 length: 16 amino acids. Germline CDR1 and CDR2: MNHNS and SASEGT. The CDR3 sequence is CASSFFWELTYNEQYF. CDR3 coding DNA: TGTGCCAGCTCTTTCTTTTGGGAGTTGACCTACAATGAGCAGTACTTC.

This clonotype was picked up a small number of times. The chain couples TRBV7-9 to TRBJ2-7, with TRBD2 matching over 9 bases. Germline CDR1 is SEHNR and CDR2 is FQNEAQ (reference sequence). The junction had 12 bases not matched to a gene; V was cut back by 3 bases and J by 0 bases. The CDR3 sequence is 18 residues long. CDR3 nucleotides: TGTGCCAGCAGCTTCGGGGCTAGCGGGAAGTATGGCTCCTACGAGCAGTACTTC. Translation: CASSFGASGKYGSYEQYF. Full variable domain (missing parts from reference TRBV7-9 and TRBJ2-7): DTGVSQNPRHKITKRGQNVTFRCDPISEHNRLYWYRQTLGQGPEFLTYFQNEAQLEKSRLLSDRFSAERPKGSFSTLEIQRTEQGDSAMYLCASSFGASGKYGSYEQYFGPGTRLTVT.

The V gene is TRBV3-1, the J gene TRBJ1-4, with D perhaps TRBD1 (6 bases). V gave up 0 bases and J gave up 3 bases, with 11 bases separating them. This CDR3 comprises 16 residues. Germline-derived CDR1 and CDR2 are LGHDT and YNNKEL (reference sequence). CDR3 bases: TGTGCCAGCAGCCAAGATCGGCAGGGGCCTAATGAAAAACTGTTTTTT. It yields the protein CASSQDRQGPNEKLFF.

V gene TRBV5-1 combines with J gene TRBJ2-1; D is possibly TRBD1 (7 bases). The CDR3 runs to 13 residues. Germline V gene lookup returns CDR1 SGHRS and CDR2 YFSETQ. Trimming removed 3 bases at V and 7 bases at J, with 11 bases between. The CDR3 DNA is TGCGCCAGCAGCTCCGCGGGACAGAATGAGCAGTTCTTC. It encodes CASSSAGQNEQFF.

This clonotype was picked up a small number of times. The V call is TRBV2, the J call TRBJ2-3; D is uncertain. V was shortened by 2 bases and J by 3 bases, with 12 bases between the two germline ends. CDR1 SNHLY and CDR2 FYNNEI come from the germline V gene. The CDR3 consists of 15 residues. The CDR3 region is CASSEHSGSTDTQYF. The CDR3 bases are TGTGCCAGCAGTGAACACTCCGGGTCGACAGATACGCAGTATTTT.

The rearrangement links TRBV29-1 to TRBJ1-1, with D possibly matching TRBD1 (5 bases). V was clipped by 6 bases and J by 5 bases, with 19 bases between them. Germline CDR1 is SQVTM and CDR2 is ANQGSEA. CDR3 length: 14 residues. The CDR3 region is CSVHLGSGGTEAFF. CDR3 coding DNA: TGCAGCGTCCACCTTGGTTCTGGGGGAACTGAAGCTTTCTTT.

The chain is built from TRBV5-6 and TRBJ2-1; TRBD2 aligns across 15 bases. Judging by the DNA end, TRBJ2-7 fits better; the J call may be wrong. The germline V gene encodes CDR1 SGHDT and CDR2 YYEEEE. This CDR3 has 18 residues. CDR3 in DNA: TGTGCCAGCAGCCCGGGACTAGCGGGGGGAGCCCTATACAATGAGCAGTACTTC. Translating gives CASSPGLAGGALYNEQYF.

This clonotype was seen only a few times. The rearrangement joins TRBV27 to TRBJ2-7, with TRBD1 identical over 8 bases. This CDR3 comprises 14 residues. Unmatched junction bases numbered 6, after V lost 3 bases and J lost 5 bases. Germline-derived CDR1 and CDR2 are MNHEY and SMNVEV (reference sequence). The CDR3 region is CASSFWAGGDEQYF. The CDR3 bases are TGTGCCAGCAGTTTTTGGGCAGGGGGCGACGAGCAGTACTTC.

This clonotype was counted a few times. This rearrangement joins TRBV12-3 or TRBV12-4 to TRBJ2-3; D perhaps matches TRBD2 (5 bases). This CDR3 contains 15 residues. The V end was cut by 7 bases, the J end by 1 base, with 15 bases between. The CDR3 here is CASTTPLRGTDTQYF. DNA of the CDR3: TGTGCCAGCACCACCCCTTTGAGGGGCACAGATACGCAGTATTTT.

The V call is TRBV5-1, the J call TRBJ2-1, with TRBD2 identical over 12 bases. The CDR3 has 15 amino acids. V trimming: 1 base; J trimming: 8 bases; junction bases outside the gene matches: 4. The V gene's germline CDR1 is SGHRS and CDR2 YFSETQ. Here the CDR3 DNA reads TGCGCCAGCAGCTTGAGGACTAGCGGGGATCATGAGCAGTTCTTC. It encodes CASSLRTSGDHEQFF. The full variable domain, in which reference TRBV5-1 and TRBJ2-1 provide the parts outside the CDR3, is KAGVTQTPRYLIKTRGQQVTLSCSPISGHRSVSWYQQTPGQGLQFLFEYFSETQRNKGNFPGRFSGRQFSNSRSEMNVSTLELGDSALYLCASSLRTSGDHEQFFGPGTRLTVL.

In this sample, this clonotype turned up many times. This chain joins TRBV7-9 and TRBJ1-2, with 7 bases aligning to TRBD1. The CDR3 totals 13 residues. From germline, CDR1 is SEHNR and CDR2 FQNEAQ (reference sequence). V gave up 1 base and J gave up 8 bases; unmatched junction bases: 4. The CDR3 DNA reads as TGTGCCAGCAGCTTAGGACAGGGAGGAGGCTACACCTTC. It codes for CASSLGQGGGYTF. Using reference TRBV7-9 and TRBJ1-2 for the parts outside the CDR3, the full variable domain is DTGVSQNPRHKITKRGQNVTFRCDPISEHNRLYWYRQTLGQGPEFLTYFQNEAQLEKSRLLSDRFSAERPKGSFSTLEIQRTEQGDSAMYLCASSLGQGGGYTFGSGTRLTVV.

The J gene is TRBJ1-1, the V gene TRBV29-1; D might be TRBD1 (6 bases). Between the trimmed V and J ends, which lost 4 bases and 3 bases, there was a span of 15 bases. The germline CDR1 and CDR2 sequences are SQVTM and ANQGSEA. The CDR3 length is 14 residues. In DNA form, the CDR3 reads TGCAGCGTTGTTCCCGGGGGCCTGCACACTGAAGCTTTCTTT. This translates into CSVVPGGLHTEAFF.

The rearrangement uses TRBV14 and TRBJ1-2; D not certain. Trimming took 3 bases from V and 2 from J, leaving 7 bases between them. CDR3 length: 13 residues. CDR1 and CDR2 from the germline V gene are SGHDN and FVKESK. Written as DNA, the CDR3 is TGTGCCAGCAGCCACCTACTCAACTATGGCTACACCTTC. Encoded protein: CASSHLLNYGYTF.

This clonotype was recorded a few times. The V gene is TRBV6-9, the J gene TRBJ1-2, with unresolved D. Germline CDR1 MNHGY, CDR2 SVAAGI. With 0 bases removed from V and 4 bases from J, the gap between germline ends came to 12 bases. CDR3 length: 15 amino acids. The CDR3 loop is CASSYSGCRSYGYTF. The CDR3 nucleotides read TGTGCCAGCAGTTATTCGGGGTGCCGTAGCTATGGCTACACCTTC.

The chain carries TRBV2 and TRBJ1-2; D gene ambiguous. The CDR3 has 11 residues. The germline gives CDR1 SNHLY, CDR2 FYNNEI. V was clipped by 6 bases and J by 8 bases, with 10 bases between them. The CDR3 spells CASRDQEGYTF. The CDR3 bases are TGTGCCAGCAGAGACCAAGAGGGCTACACCTTC.

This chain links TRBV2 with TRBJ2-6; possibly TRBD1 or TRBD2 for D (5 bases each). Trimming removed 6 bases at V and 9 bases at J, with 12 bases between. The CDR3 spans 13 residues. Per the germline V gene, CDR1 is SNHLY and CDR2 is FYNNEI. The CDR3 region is CASRQEVGNVLTF. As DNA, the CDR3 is TGTGCCAGCAGACAGGAGGTGGGCAACGTCCTGACTTTC. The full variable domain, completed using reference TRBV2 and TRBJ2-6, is EPEVTQTPSHQVTQMGQEVILRCVPISNHLYFYWYRQILGQKVEFLVSFYNNEISEKSEIFDDQFSVERPDGSNFTLKIRSTKLEDSAMYFCASRQEVGNVLTFGAGSRLTVL.

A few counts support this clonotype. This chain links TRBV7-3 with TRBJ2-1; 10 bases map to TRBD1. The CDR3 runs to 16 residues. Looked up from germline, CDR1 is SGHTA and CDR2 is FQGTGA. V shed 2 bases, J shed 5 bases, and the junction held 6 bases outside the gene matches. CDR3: CASSLSRDRGDNEQFF. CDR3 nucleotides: TGTGCCAGCAGCTTATCCCGGGACAGGGGCGACAATGAGCAGTTCTTC. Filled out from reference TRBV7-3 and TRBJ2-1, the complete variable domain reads GAGVSQTPSNKVTEKGKYVELRCDPISGHTALYWYRQSLGQGPEFLIYFQGTGAADDSGLPNDRFFAVRPEGSVSTLKIQRTERGDSAVYLCASSLSRDRGDNEQFFGPGTRLTVL.

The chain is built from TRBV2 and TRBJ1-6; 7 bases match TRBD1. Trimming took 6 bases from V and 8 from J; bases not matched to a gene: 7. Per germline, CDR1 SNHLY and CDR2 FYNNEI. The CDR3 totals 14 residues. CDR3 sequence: CASSDRETDSPLHF. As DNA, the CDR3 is TGTGCCAGCAGCGACAGGGAGACAGATTCACCCCTCCACTTT.

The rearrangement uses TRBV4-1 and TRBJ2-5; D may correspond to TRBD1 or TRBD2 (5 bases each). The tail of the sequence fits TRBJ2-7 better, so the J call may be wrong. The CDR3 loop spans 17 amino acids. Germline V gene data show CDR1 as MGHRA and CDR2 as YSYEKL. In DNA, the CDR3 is TGCGCCAGCAGCCAAGATCCGGGGACCTTAGAAAATCACGAGCAGTACTTC. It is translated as CASSQDPGTLENHEQYF.

Written as DNA, the CDR3 is TGTGCCAGCAGTTCAGGGGCGTCTGGAAACACCATATATTTT. Its protein is CASSSGASGNTIYF. This chain links TRBV6-1 with TRBJ1-3; perhaps TRBD1 as D (6 bases). This CDR3 is built from 14 residues. Trimming took off 5 bases at V and 1 base at J, with 9 bases between the two ends. Per germline, CDR1 MNHNS and CDR2 SASEGT.

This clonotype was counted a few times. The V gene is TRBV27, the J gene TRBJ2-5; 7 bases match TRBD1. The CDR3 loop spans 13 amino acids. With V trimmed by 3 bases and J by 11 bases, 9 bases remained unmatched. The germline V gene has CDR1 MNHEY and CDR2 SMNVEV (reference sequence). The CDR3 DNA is TGTGCCAGCAGTTTCGAGGGGGCAGGGGAGCAGTACTTC. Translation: CASSFEGAGEQYF.

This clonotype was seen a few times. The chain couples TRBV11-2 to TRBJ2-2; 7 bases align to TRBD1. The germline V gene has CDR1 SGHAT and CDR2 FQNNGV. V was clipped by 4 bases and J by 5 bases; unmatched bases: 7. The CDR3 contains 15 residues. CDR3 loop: CASSSDREWTGELFF. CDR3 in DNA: TGTGCCAGCAGCTCCGACAGGGAATGGACCGGGGAGCTGTTTTTT.

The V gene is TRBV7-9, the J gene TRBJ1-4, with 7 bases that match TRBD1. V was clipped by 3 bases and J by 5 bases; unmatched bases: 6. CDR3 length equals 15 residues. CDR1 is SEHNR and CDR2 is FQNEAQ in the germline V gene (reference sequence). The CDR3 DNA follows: TGTGCCAGCAGCTTGGTGACAGGGTACAATGAAAAACTGTTTTTT. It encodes CASSLVTGYNEKLFF.

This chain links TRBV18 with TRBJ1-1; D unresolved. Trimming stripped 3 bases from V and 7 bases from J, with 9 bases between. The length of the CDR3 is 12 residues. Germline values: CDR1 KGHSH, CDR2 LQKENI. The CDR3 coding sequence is TGTGCCAGCTCACCCCGGGAGGGTGAAGCTTTCTTT. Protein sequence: CASSPREGEAFF.

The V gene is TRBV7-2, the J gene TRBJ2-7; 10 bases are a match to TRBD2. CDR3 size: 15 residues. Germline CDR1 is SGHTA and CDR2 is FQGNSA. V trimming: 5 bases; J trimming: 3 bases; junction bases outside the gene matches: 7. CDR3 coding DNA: TGTGCCAGCAGCCCCACCGAGCGGGAGGGCTACGAGCAGTACTTC. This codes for CASSPTEREGYEQYF.